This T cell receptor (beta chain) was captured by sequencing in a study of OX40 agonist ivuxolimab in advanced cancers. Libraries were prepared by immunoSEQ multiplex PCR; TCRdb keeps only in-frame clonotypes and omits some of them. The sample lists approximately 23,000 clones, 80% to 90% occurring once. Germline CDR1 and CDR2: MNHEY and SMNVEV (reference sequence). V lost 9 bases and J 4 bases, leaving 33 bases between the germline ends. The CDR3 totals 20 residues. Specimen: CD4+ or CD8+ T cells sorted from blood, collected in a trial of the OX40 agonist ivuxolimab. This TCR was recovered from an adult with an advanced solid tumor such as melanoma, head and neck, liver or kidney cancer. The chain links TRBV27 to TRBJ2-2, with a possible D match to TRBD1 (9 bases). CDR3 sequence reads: CAREVVGQGIGLAGTGELFF. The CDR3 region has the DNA TGTGCCAGGGAAGTCGTGGGACAGGGAATAGGTCTAGCGGGCACCGGGGAGCTGTTTTTT.